These 19 T cell receptor beta chains originate from one sample sequenced in a study of cytomegalovirus exposure and HLA in healthy donors (dated by TCRdb to 2017 to 2019). Libraries were built with the immunoSEQ multiplex PCR assay. A mixture of 60 forward primers for TCR Vbeta segments and 13 reverse primers for TCR Jbeta segments was used in the multiplex PCR. Drawn from immuneACCESS, this table holds only the in-frame rearrangements with V and J called that TCRdb kept. Clones are partly lost; checked studies trace under half to an unresolved V gene and leave the rest unexplained. This sample is represented by 90,000 to 120,000 clones; about four fifths of them were singletons. The ten largest clonotypes hold approximately 2.4% of the sample. Sequenced material: PBMCs. The receptors originated from a man aged 25 to 40 in good health and CMV-seropositive.

The V and J genes are TRBV4-1 and TRBJ1-1, with a possible D match to TRBD1 (5 bases). The CDR3 runs to 19 residues. Germline V gene sequence: CDR1 MGHRA, CDR2 YSYEKL. Trimming took 2 bases from V and 1 from J, leaving 23 bases between them. The CDR3 DNA reads TGCGCCAGCAGCCAATGGGTTCGCGGCGGGGGAGCGGGGAACACTGAAGCTTTCTTT. It encodes CASSQWVRGGGAGNTEAFF.

This clone was found a few times. The chain recombines TRBV19 with TRBJ1-5, with TRBD1 identical over 11 bases. The V gene's germline CDR1 is LNHDA and CDR2 SQIVND (reference sequence). The junction had 9 bases not matched to a gene; V was cut back by 3 bases and J by 8 bases. The CDR3 extends over 16 amino acids. CDR3 nucleotides: TGTGCCAGTAGTATTCTAGGACAGGGGGCAAGTGAGCCCCAGCATTTT. This gives the protein CASSILGQGASEPQHF.

The rearrangement joins TRBV6-5 to TRBJ1-1, with TRBD1 as a possible D gene (6 bases). This CDR3 comprises 13 residues. V dropped 5 bases and J dropped 2 bases, with 9 bases sitting between them. Germline V CDR1 and CDR2: MNHEY, SVGAGI. The CDR3 DNA sequence: TGTGCCAGCAGTAAACAGGGTAACACTGAAGCTTTCTTT. Encoded protein: CASSKQGNTEAFF.

The table lists this clone with a count of one. The chain uses TRBV15 and TRBJ2-1, with D possibly TRBD1 on 6 matching bases. V was cut by 5 bases and J by 4 bases, with 12 bases left in between. The CDR3 contains 14 residues. Per germline, CDR1 LNHNV and CDR2 YYDKDF (reference sequence). CDR3 coding DNA: TGTGCCACCAGCCCACGGGACACGTACAATGAGCAGTTCTTC. It translates to CATSPRDTYNEQFF.

The rearrangement uses TRBV6-6 and TRBJ1-5; TRBD1 matches 7 bases. Germline CDR1 reads MNHNY; CDR2 reads SVGAGI (reference sequence). The junction had 8 bases not matched to a gene; V was cut back by 6 bases and J by 0 bases. CDR3 length: 16 amino acids. The DNA for the CDR3 is TGTGCCAGCAGACCGACAGGGACCGGTAGCAATCAGCCCCAGCATTTT. Amino acids: CASRPTGTGSNQPQHF.

This clone was seen a handful of times. The chain employs TRBV30 and TRBJ2-5; TRBD1 matches 8 bases. V shed 3 bases, J shed 4 bases, and the junction held 4 bases outside the gene matches. Germline CDR1 GTSNPN, CDR2 SVGIG (reference sequence). This CDR3 contains 13 residues. DNA for the CDR3: TGTGCCTGGAGGCCCAGGGGGCCAGAGACCCAGTACTTC. This gives the protein CAWRPRGPETQYF.

This rearrangement joins TRBV30 to TRBJ2-1, with a possible D match to TRBD1 (5 bases). Trimming shortened V by 3 bases and J by 1 base, and 7 bases separated the two germline ends. This CDR3 comprises 13 residues. CDR1 is GTSNPN, CDR2 SVGIG, per germline (reference sequence). This CDR3 is CAWRSGSYNEQFF. CDR3 nucleotide sequence: TGTGCCTGGAGGTCAGGGTCCTACAATGAGCAGTTCTTC.

This clone was counted a single time. The rearrangement joins TRBV7-9 to TRBJ1-1; tentatively, D is TRBD1 (6 bases). This CDR3 is built from 15 residues. Per germline, CDR1 SEHNR and CDR2 FQNEAQ (reference sequence). V was pared by 4 bases and J by 0 bases, with 12 bases between. This chain's CDR3 is CASSSGQGLNTEAFF. In DNA, the CDR3 is TGTGCCAGCAGCTCGGGGCAGGGGCTGAACACTGAAGCTTTCTTT.

The gene calls are TRBV6-5 and TRBJ1-2; D possibly corresponds to TRBD1 (6 bases). The length of the CDR3 is 14 residues. Germline CDR1 reads MNHEY; CDR2 reads SVGAGI. The ends were cut back, 4 bases at V and 8 bases at J, with 17 bases in the middle. The CDR3 reads CASSLGADINGYTF. The CDR3 bases are TGTGCCAGCAGTTTGGGGGCAGACATAAACGGCTACACCTTC.

As for this clone: The germline gene is not matched at one end of the junction; a read error may be the cause. The V gene is TRBV5-5, the J gene TRBJ2-7, with TRBD1 identical over 9 bases. CDR3 length: 15 residues. The germline CDR1 and CDR2 sequences are SGHKS and YYEKEE (reference sequence). The CDR3 bases are TGCGCCAGCAGCCAAGGTGGACAGGGGAACTACGAGCAGTACTTC. Amino acids: CASSQGGQGNYEQYF.

The CDR3 spells CASSPRGPPGADTQYF. In DNA, the CDR3 is TGTGCCAGTAGTCCGCGGGGACCCCCCGGAGCAGATACGCAGTATTTT. The chain carries TRBV19 and TRBJ2-3; D perhaps matches TRBD2 (6 bases). Trimming shortened V by 5 bases and J by 4 bases, and 19 bases separated the two germline ends. The CDR3 spans 16 residues. Germline CDR1 LNHDA, CDR2 SQIVND (reference sequence).

The CDR3 sequence: CATSLGGANTGELFF. The CDR3 nucleotides are TGTGCCACGTCACTCGGGGGGGCGAACACCGGGGAGCTGTTTTTT. V gene TRBV15 combines with J gene TRBJ2-2, with 8 bases fitting TRBD2. V gave up 9 bases and J gave up 0 bases; unmatched junction bases: 6. CDR1 and CDR2 (germline): LNHNV, YYDKDF (reference sequence). This CDR3 contains 15 residues.

Comments on this clone: Germline is not matched at one junction end, which may reflect a read error. The chain couples TRBV7-9 to TRBJ2-5; 7 bases agree with TRBD2. The CDR3 runs to 18 residues. CDR1 and CDR2 from the germline V gene are SEHNR and FQNEAQ (reference sequence). As DNA, the CDR3 is TGTTCCAGCAGCTCTCTCCCCACCGGGACCCCGGGGGGAGAGACCCAGTACTTC. Its protein product is CSSSSLPTGTPGGETQYF.

The rearrangement joins TRBV13 to TRBJ1-6; the D is unclear. Trimming took off 0 bases at V and 5 bases at J, with 11 bases between the two ends. CDR1 is PRHDT and CDR2 is FYEKMQ in the germline V gene (reference sequence). The CDR3 is 16 amino acids. In DNA, the CDR3 is TGTGCCAGCAGCTTAGGAGGAGGAAGTAATAATTCACCCCTCCACTTT. It specifies CASSLGGGSNNSPLHF.

The CDR3 region has the DNA TGTGCCTGGGTAGCGGGGGGCACAGATACGCAGTATTTT. This encodes CAWVAGGTDTQYF. The gene calls are TRBV30 and TRBJ2-3; 9 bases are a match to TRBD2. Germline CDR1 is GTSNPN and CDR2 is SVGIG (reference sequence). This CDR3 has 13 residues. Trimming cost V 5 bases and J 1 base; bases outside gene matches: 1.

This clone was recorded only once. The chain recombines TRBV5-1 with TRBJ2-1; 10 bases match TRBD2. The CDR3 covers 14 residues. Looked up from germline, CDR1 is SGHRS and CDR2 is YFSETQ. V shed 4 bases, J shed 8 bases, and the junction held 6 bases outside the gene matches. The CDR3 coding sequence is TGCGCCAGCAGCGTACCTAGCGGGGGCGATGAGCAGTTCTTC. Amino acid sequence: CASSVPSGGDEQFF.

The chain is built from TRBV6-5 and TRBJ1-1; no clear D gene. Germline V CDR1 and CDR2: MNHEY, SVGAGI. Deletions cut 2 bases from V and 1 base from J, with 5 bases between. This CDR3 is 13 amino acids long. The chain's CDR3 is CASSYIQNTEAFF. The CDR3 DNA reads as TGTGCCAGCAGTTACATACAGAACACTGAAGCTTTCTTT.

This clone was seen a single time. The rearrangement joins TRBV4-2 to TRBJ2-4; 8 nucleotides align to TRBD2. J lost 8 bases, V lost 0 bases, and 9 bases had no gene match. The CDR3 loop spans 16 amino acids. From germline, CDR1 is LGHNA and CDR2 YNFKEQ. CDR3 loop: CASSQERGYGGDIQYF. The CDR3 DNA follows: TGTGCCAGCAGCCAAGAAAGAGGATACGGGGGGGACATTCAGTACTTC.

The chain recombines TRBV11-2 with TRBJ2-5; 7 nucleotides agree with TRBD1. This CDR3 spans 13 amino acids. V lost 6 bases and J lost 5; bases outside the gene matches: 6. Germline-derived CDR1 and CDR2 are SGHAT and FQNNGV. CDR3 amino acids: CASSPGGGETQYF. CDR3 nucleotide sequence: TGTGCCAGCAGTCCAGGGGGTGGGGAGACCCAGTACTTC.